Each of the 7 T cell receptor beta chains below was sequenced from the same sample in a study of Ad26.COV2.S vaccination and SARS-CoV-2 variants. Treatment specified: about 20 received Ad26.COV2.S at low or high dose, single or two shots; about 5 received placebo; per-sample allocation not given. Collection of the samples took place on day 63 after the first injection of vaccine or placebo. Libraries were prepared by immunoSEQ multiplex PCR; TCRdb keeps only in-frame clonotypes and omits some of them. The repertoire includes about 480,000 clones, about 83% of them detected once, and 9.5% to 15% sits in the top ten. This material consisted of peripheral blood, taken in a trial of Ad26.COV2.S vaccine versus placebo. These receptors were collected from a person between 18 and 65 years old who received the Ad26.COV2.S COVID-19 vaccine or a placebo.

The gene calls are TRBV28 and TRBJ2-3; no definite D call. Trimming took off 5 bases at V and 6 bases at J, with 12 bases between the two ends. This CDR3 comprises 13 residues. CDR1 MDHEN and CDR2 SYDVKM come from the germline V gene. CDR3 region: CASSPLGWDTQYF. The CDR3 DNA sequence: TGTGCCAGCAGTCCCCTCGGTTGGGATACGCAGTATTTT.

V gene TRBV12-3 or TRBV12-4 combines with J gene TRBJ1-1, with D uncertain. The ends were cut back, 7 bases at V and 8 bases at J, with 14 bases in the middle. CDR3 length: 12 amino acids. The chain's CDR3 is CASTPFLGEAFF. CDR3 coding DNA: TGTGCCAGCACCCCTTTTTTAGGGGAAGCTTTCTTT.

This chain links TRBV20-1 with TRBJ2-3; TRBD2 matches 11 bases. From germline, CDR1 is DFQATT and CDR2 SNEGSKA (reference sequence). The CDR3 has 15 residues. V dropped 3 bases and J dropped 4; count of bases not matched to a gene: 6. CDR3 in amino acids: CSASLAGGGPDTQYF. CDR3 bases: TGCAGTGCTAGTCTAGCGGGAGGTGGTCCAGATACGCAGTATTTT.

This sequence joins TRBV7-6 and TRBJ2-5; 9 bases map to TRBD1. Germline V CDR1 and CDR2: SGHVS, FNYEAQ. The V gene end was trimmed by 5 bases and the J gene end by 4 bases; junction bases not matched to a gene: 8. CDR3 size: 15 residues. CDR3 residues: CASSGVGQGGETQYF. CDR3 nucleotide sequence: TGTGCCAGCAGCGGAGTGGGACAGGGCGGAGAGACCCAGTACTTC. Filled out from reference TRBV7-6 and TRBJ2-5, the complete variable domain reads GAGVSQSPRYKVTKRGQDVALRCDPISGHVSLYWYRQALGQGPEFLTYFNYEAQQDKSGLPNDRFSAERPEGSISTLTIQRTEQRDSAMYRCASSGVGQGGETQYFGPGTRLLVL.

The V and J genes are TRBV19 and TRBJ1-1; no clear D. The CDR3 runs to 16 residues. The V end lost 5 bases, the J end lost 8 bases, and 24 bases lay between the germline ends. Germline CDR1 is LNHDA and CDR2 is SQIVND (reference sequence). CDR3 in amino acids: CASSPLRASWSGEAFF. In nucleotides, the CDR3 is TGTGCCAGTAGTCCCTTACGGGCGAGCTGGTCGGGAGAAGCTTTCTTT. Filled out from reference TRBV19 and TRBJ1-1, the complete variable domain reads DGGITQSPKYLFRKEGQNVTLSCEQNLNHDAMYWYRQDPGQGLRLIYYSQIVNDFQKGDIAEGYSVSREKKESFPLTVTSAQKNPTAFYLCASSPLRASWSGEAFFGQGTRLTVV.

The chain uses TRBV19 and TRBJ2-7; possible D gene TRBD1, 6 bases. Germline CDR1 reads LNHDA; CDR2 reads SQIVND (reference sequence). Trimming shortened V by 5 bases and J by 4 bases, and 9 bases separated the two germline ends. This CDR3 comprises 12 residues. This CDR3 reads CASSSQGYEQYF. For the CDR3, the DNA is TGTGCCAGTAGTTCACAGGGATACGAGCAGTACTTC.

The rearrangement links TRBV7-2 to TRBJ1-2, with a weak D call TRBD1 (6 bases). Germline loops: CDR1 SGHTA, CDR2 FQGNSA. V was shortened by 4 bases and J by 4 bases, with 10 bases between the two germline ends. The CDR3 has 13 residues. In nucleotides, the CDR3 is TGTGCCAGCAGCTCAAGACAGGCCTATGGCTACACCTTC. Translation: CASSSRQAYGYTF.